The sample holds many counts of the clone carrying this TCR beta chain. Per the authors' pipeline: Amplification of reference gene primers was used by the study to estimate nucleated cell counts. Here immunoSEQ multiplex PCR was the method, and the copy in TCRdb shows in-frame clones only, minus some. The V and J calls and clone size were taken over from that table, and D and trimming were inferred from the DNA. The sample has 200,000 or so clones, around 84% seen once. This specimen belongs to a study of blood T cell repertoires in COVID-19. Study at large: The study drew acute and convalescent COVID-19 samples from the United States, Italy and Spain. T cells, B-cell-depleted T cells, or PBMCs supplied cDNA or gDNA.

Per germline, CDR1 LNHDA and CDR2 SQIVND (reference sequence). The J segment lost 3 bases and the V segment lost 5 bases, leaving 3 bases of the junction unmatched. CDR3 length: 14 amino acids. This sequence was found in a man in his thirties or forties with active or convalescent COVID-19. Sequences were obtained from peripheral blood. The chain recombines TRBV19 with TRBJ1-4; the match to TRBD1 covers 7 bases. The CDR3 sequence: CASSEGAANEKLFF. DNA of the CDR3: TGTGCCAGTAGTGAGGGGGCGGCTAATGAAAAACTGTTTTTT.